The 2 T cell receptor beta chains presented below share a single source sample, sequenced in a study of T cells in Graves' hyperthyroidism and ophthalmopathy. Amplified TCR beta CDR3 regions derived from RNA transcripts. The HTBI primer set served for first-round RT-PCR of the TCR CDR3. One entry per CDR3 protein results from TCRdb running MiXCR on the multiplex PCR reads. There are approximately 400,000 distinct CDR3 sequences in the sample; about a fifth occur only once, and about 38% lies in the top ten. The sequenced material came from blood. The origin of the receptors is a young man with Graves' ophthalmopathy.

This clonotype has ten or more counts. J is TRBJ1-2 and V is TRBV12-3 or TRBV12-4; TRBD1 aligns across 8 bases. The V gene end was trimmed by 6 bases and the J gene end by 5 bases; junction bases not matched to a gene: 8. The CDR3 contains 14 residues. The DNA for the CDR3 is TGTGCCAGCAGCGCCCCAGGGGGCCGATATGGCTACACCTTC. Its protein is CASSAPGGRYGYTF.

The rearrangement uses TRBV12-3 or TRBV12-4 and TRBJ1-2; D gene uncertain. V was clipped by 3 bases and J by 4 bases, with 9 bases between them. This CDR3 is 13 amino acids long. The CDR3 is CASSFGQTYGYTF. The CDR3 DNA reads TGTGCCAGCAGTTTTGGGCAGACCTATGGCTACACCTTC.